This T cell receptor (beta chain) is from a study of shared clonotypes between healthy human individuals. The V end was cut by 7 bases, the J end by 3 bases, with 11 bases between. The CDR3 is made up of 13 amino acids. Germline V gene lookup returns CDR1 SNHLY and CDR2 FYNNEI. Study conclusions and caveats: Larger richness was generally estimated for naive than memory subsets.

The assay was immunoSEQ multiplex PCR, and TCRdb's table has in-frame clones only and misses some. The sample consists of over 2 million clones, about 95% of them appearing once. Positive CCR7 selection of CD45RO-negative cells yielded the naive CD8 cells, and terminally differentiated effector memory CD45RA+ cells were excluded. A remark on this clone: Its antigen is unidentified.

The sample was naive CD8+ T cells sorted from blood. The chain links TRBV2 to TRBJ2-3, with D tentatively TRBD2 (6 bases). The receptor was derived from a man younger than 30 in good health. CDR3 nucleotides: TGTGCCAGCAACGGGGAGGATACAGATACGCAGTATTTT. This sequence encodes CASNGEDTDTQYF.